This entry features one T cell receptor (beta chain) sequence. Antigen: not known. The junction departs from the called germline gene at one end, perhaps through a read error. The data belong to a study of blood T cells in healthy people across ages. This CDR3 spans 17 amino acids. Germline V gene data show CDR1 as SGHRS and CDR2 as YFSETQ. Through a sample-barcoded 5' primer and a J-beta primer mix, a second PCR was run for 7 to 11 cycles. TCRdb itself ran the 5' RACE reads through MiXCR, one entry per CDR3 protein. In the table there are some 1.5 million distinct CDR3 sequences, 28% of which are singletons. Findings and caveats of the study: Researchers said unsorted PBMCs prevented a conclusive naive versus antigen-experienced comparison.

Material: blood. J is TRBJ2-3 and V is TRBV5-1, with D possibly being TRBD2 (6 bases). This TCR came from a woman between 25 and 40 years old in good health. The CDR3 coding sequence is TGCGCCAGCAGCTTGGCCTTCTCGGGGGAGAGCACAGATGCGCAGTATTTT. Translated: CASSLAFSGESTDAQYF.